This is a list of T cell receptor beta chains from one sample in a study of shared clonotypes between healthy human individuals. Sequenced by immunoSEQ multiplex PCR; TCRdb stores in-frame clones only, minus some. Here the sample spans roughly 2,000,000 clones, 93% being singletons. Sequencing was performed on naive CD8+ T cells from PBMCs. The receptors stem from a man between 18 and 29 years old in good health. Some clones in this sample may be carry-over from other donors' samples. The CDR3 runs from the conserved cysteine through the conserved F or W. Fields, in order: J gene, clone size, V gene, D gene, CDR3 protein, CDR3 DNA. The D gene is left open where the match is weak. Clone size is stated in some rows and not others, as once, few, many or a class when expanded.

J: TRBJ2-7; size: -; V: TRBV7-9; D: TRBD2; CDR3: CASSLGAGIEQYF; DNA: TGTGCCAGCAGCTTAGGAGCGGGGATCGAGCAGTACTTC
J: TRBJ2-6; size: -; V: TRBV30; D: -; CDR3: CAWSRGRTISGANVLTF; DNA: TGTGCCTGGAGTCGTGGGCGGACGATATCTGGGGCCAACGTCCTGACTTTC
J: TRBJ2-1; size: -; V: TRBV29-1; D: -; CDR3: CSGTGVHEQFF; DNA: TGCAGCGGGACGGGGGTACATGAGCAGTTCTTC
J: TRBJ2-7; size: -; V: TRBV5-6; D: -; CDR3: CASSLEASGTASYEQYF; DNA: TGTGCCAGCAGCTTGGAAGCATCAGGGACGGCCTCCTACGAGCAGTACTTC
J: TRBJ1-5; size: -; V: TRBV28; D: TRBD1; CDR3: CASTGDRGWGQPQHF; DNA: TGTGCCAGCACCGGGGACAGGGGTTGGGGTCAGCCCCAGCATTTT
J: TRBJ1-1; size: -; V: TRBV27; D: TRBD1; CDR3: CASRLDRVMNTEAFF; DNA: TGTGCCAGCAGGCTAGACAGGGTTATGAACACTGAAGCTTTCTTT
J: TRBJ2-7; size: -; V: TRBV27; D: TRBD2; CDR3: CASSRTRGGKYEQYF; DNA: TGTGCCAGCAGTCGGACCCGGGGAGGGAAGTACGAGCAGTACTTC
J: TRBJ1-2; size: -; V: TRBV5-6; D: -; CDR3: CASSLARGYTF; DNA: TGTGCCAGCAGCTTGGCCAGGGGCTACACCTTC
J: TRBJ1-2; size: -; V: TRBV5-1; D: -; CDR3: CASTLDPVNYGYTF; DNA: TGCGCCAGCACGCTAGACCCGGTCAACTATGGCTACACCTTC
J: TRBJ2-2; size: once; V: TRBV7-8; D: TRBD2; CDR3: CASSWRLAGNTGELFF; DNA: TGTGCCAGCAGCTGGCGACTAGCGGGAAACACCGGGGAGCTGTTTTTT
J: TRBJ2-7; size: once; V: TRBV27; D: TRBD1; CDR3: CASSRLGQGNEQYF; DNA: TGTGCCAGCAGTCGACTCGGACAGGGGAACGAGCAGTACTTC
J: TRBJ2-7; size: -; V: TRBV21-1; D: -; CDR3: CASPWTGEASGPYEQYF; DNA: TGTGCCAGCCCCTGGACAGGGGAGGCTAGCGGGCCCTACGAGCAGTACTTC
J: TRBJ2-5; size: -; V: TRBV7-9; D: TRBD1; CDR3: CASSLVGQGIIRGETQYF; DNA: TGTGCCAGCAGCTTAGTTGGACAGGGTATTATTCGGGGAGAGACCCAGTACTTC
J: TRBJ2-7; size: -; V: TRBV6-1; D: -; CDR3: CASSDVVNYEQYF; DNA: TGTGCCAGCAGTGATGTAGTCAACTACGAGCAGTACTTC
J: TRBJ2-3; size: -; V: TRBV7-2; D: -; CDR3: CASSLAGRTSTDTQYF; DNA: TGTGCCAGCAGCTTAGCGGGACGGACTAGCACAGATACGCAGTATTTT
J: TRBJ2-5; size: -; V: TRBV11-2; D: TRBD2; CDR3: CASSFGLAGDMYF; DNA: TGTGCCAGCAGCTTCGGACTAGCGGGAGACATGTACTTC
J: TRBJ2-3; size: -; V: TRBV6-5; D: -; CDR3: CASSYGGGTDTQYF; DNA: TGTGCCAGCAGTTACGGGGGAGGCACAGATACGCAGTATTTT
J: TRBJ2-7; size: -; V: TRBV29-1; D: -; CDR3: CSVQGLAEQYF; DNA: TGCAGCGTCCAAGGGTTGGCCGAGCAGTACTTC
J: TRBJ1-1; size: -; V: TRBV5-6; D: TRBD1; CDR3: CASSLKRQGAWEAFF; DNA: TGTGCCAGCAGCTTGAAGAGACAGGGGGCTTGGGAAGCTTTCTTT
J: TRBJ1-5; size: -; V: TRBV28; D: TRBD1; CDR3: CASSPTGFYQPQHF; DNA: TGTGCCAGCAGTCCGACAGGGTTTTATCAGCCCCAGCATTTT
J: TRBJ2-5; size: -; V: TRBV12-5; D: TRBD2; CDR3: CASDEPGLALQETQYF; DNA: TGTGCTAGTGACGAACCCGGACTAGCGTTACAAGAGACCCAGTACTTC
J: TRBJ2-1; size: -; V: TRBV7-3; D: -; CDR3: CASSSSVSSYNEQFF; DNA: TGTGCCAGCAGCTCCAGTGTAAGCTCCTACAATGAGCAGTTCTTC
J: TRBJ2-7; size: -; V: TRBV19; D: -; CDR3: CASSMGERGEQYF; DNA: TGTGCCAGTAGTATGGGAGAGAGGGGCGAGCAGTACTTC
J: TRBJ2-1; size: -; V: TRBV7-6; D: -; CDR3: CASSLFRAANYNEQFF; DNA: TGTGCCAGCAGCTTATTCAGGGCAGCAAATTACAATGAGCAGTTCTTC
J: TRBJ1-5; size: -; V: TRBV9; D: -; CDR3: CASSYGGGYQPQHF; DNA: TGTGCCAGCAGCTACGGAGGGGGTTACCAGCCCCAGCATTTT
J: TRBJ2-2; size: -; V: TRBV9; D: TRBD1; CDR3: CASSPNRGRSGELFF; DNA: TGTGCCAGCAGCCCAAACAGGGGGCGCTCCGGGGAGCTGTTTTTT
J: TRBJ2-5; size: -; V: TRBV27; D: -; CDR3: CASAPGVRGTLRETQYF; DNA: TGTGCCAGCGCGCCCGGGGTCAGGGGCACTCTGCGGGAGACCCAGTACTTC
J: TRBJ2-4; size: -; V: TRBV13; D: TRBD1; CDR3: CASSSPRTGKNIQYF; DNA: TGTGCCAGCAGCTCCCCCCGGACAGGGAAAAACATTCAGTACTTC
J: TRBJ2-7; size: -; V: TRBV5-5; D: TRBD2; CDR3: CASSRGGRSYEQYF; DNA: TGTGCCAGCAGCCGGGGAGGGAGGTCCTACGAGCAGTACTTC
J: TRBJ2-5; size: -; V: TRBV5-1; D: -; CDR3: CASSLIPREVWETQYF; DNA: TGCGCCAGCAGCTTGATCCCCAGGGAGGTGTGGGAGACCCAGTACTTC
J: TRBJ1-4; size: -; V: TRBV11-2; D: -; CDR3: CASSAWGGGTTNEKLFF; DNA: TGTGCCAGCAGTGCTTGGGGCGGAGGAACAACTAATGAAAAACTGTTTTTT
J: TRBJ1-1; size: -; V: TRBV4-3; D: -; CDR3: CASSQDAITEAFF; DNA: TGCGCCAGCAGCCAAGACGCGATCACTGAAGCTTTCTTT
J: TRBJ2-1; size: -; V: TRBV19; D: TRBD1; CDR3: CASSISDRGWGNEQFF; DNA: TGTGCCAGTAGTATTTCCGACAGGGGATGGGGCAATGAGCAGTTCTTC
J: TRBJ2-2; size: -; V: TRBV27; D: -; CDR3: CASSPGLGTGELFF; DNA: TGTGCCAGCAGTCCTGGCCTCGGAACCGGGGAGCTGTTTTTT
J: TRBJ2-7; size: once; V: TRBV29-1; D: -; CDR3: CSAGIRDARYEQYF; DNA: TGCAGCGCAGGGATTCGGGACGCTAGGTACGAGCAGTACTTC
J: TRBJ2-2; size: -; V: TRBV27; D: TRBD1; CDR3: CASRDRESGELFF; DNA: TGTGCCAGCAGGGACAGGGAATCCGGGGAGCTGTTTTTT
J: TRBJ2-2; size: -; V: TRBV5-4; D: -; CDR3: CASSLYEHTGELFF; DNA: TGTGCCAGCAGCTTGTACGAGCACACCGGGGAGCTGTTTTTT
J: TRBJ1-1; size: -; V: TRBV7-9; D: -; CDR3: CASSFSGNEAFF; DNA: TGTGCCAGCAGCTTCTCAGGGAATGAAGCTTTCTTT
J: TRBJ2-7; size: -; V: TRBV5-5; D: -; CDR3: CASSLEWTYEQYF; DNA: TGTGCCAGCAGCTTGGAGTGGACCTACGAGCAGTACTTC
J: TRBJ1-2; size: -; V: TRBV9; D: -; CDR3: CASSGEPGNYGYTF; DNA: TGTGCCAGCAGCGGCGAACCAGGGAACTATGGCTACACCTTC
J: TRBJ2-7; size: -; V: TRBV7-3; D: TRBD2; CDR3: CARTPTGLGDRFDEQYF; DNA: TGTGCCAGGACACCCACGGGACTAGGGGATCGCTTTGACGAGCAGTACTTC
J: TRBJ2-7; size: -; V: TRBV7-6; D: TRBD1; CDR3: CASSLDRVEQYF; DNA: TGTGCCAGCAGCTTGGACAGGGTCGAGCAGTACTTC
J: TRBJ1-4; size: -; V: TRBV5-1; D: TRBD1; CDR3: CASSEGPGTGGELFF; DNA: TGCGCCAGCAGCGAAGGTCCCGGGACAGGGGGCGAACTGTTTTTT
J: TRBJ2-7; size: -; V: TRBV15; D: -; CDR3: CATSSPGAGYEQYF; DNA: TGTGCCACCAGCAGCCCCGGTGCGGGCTACGAGCAGTACTTC
J: TRBJ2-7; size: -; V: TRBV9; D: -; CDR3: CASSPLGSYEQYF; DNA: TGTGCCAGCAGCCCACTGGGGTCCTACGAGCAGTACTTC
J: TRBJ1-1; size: -; V: TRBV28; D: -; CDR3: CAIAPRGSTEAFF; DNA: TGTGCCATCGCCCCCCGGGGGTCCACTGAAGCTTTCTTT
J: TRBJ2-5; size: -; V: TRBV2; D: -; CDR3: CASRQAALRRETQYF; DNA: TGTGCCAGCAGACAAGCCGCCCTGAGGCGAGAGACCCAGTACTTC
J: TRBJ1-1; size: -; V: TRBV30; D: -; CDR3: CAWTPGALPGTEAFF; DNA: TGTGCCTGGACGCCTGGGGCGTTACCGGGCACTGAAGCTTTCTTT
J: TRBJ1-5; size: -; V: TRBV27; D: -; CDR3: CASKAQEYSNQPQHF; DNA: TGTGCCAGCAAGGCACAGGAGTATAGCAATCAGCCCCAGCATTTT
J: TRBJ1-2; size: -; V: TRBV27; D: TRBD1; CDR3: CASWTGGLHGYTF; DNA: TGTGCCAGTTGGACAGGGGGCCTACATGGCTACACCTTC
J: TRBJ2-7; size: -; V: TRBV6-5; D: -; CDR3: CASSSLSGEQYF; DNA: TGTGCCAGCAGTTCCCTCTCAGGCGAGCAGTACTTC
J: TRBJ2-7; size: -; V: TRBV11-2; D: -; CDR3: CASSIISDEQYF; DNA: TGTGCCAGCAGCATAATATCGGACGAGCAGTACTTC
J: TRBJ1-2; size: -; V: TRBV9; D: -; CDR3: CASSVEGAGSGYTF; DNA: TGTGCCAGCAGCGTAGAAGGAGCGGGGTCTGGCTACACCTTC
J: TRBJ2-4; size: -; V: TRBV25-1; D: -; CDR3: CASSTSELAKNIQYF; DNA: TGTGCCAGCTCCACCAGCGAACTAGCCAAAAACATTCAGTACTTC